This entry concerns a single TCR beta chain. Trimming removed 6 bases from V and 10 bases from J, with 13 bases in between. The CDR3 sequence is 11 residues long. These data originate in a study of blood T cell repertoires in COVID-19. Whole-study context: Samples of COVID-19 (acute and convalescent) were obtained from the United States, Italy and Spain.

Assay used: immunoSEQ multiplex PCR; TCRdb lists only in-frame clones, some missing. Among 200,000 or so clones, about 88% were seen once, and the ten largest hold around 2.3%. The TCR sequence derives from an older man with active or convalescent COVID-19. The genes are TRBV12-3 or TRBV12-4 and TRBJ2-7; D not resolved. Material: peripheral blood. The CDR3 coding sequence is TGTGCCAGCAGCGCAGGAATTCATCAGTACTTC. This sequence encodes CASSAGIHQYF.